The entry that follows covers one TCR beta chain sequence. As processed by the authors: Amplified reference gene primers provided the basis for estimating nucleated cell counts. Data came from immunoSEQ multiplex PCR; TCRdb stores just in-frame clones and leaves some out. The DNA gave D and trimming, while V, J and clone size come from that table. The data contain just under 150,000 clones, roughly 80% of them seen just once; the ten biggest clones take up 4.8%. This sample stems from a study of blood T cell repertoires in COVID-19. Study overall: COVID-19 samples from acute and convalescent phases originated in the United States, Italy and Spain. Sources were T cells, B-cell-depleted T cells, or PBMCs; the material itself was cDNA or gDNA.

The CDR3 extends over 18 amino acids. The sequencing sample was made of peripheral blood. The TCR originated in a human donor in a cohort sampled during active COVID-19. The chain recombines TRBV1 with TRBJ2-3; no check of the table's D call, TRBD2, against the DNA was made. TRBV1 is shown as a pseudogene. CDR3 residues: CTSSHPQGAGGTTDTQYF. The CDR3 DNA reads TGCACCAGCAGCCATCCGCAGGGAGCGGGAGGTACCACAGATACGCAGTATTTT.